The clone carrying this TCR beta chain appeared once. As yet, its antigen is unknown. From germline, CDR1 is SGHAT and CDR2 FQNNGV. V lost 8 bases to trimming and J lost 3 bases, with 15 bases between them. CDR3 length equals 14 residues. This sample stems from a study of shared clonotypes between healthy human individuals. The overall study: CD4 naive and CD4 memory each took three plates per donor, while CD8 naive took two and CD8 memory one.

A roughly 200 ng quantity of DNA, tens of thousands of T cell genomes, went into the sorted-subset replicate PCRs. The assay was immunoSEQ multiplex PCR, and TCRdb's table has in-frame clones only and misses some. The data hold approximately 1.4 million clones, with 95% to 99% observed a single time. Study conclusions and caveats: Some clonotypes were shared by all four sorted-subset donors, while others were not shared. The non-shared ones had lower generation probabilities than the shared ones. Sharing of clonotypes among donors was expected to vary with sequencing depth.

V is TRBV11-2 and J is TRBJ2-3; no firm D call. The clonotype originates from a man aged 25 to 40 in good health. What was sequenced was naive CD4+ T cells sorted from blood. Subset: CD45RA+ positively selected. CDR3 sequence: CASLRLVGTDTQYF. CDR3 DNA: TGTGCCAGCCTCCGGTTGGTGGGTACAGATACGCAGTATTTT.